The 10 T cell receptor beta chains below come from one sample, sequenced in a study of blood T cell repertoires in COVID-19. Some clones are missing from TCRdb's copy, which holds only in-frame ones; the method was immunoSEQ multiplex PCR. The sample consists of more than 95,000 clones, around 74% of them appearing once. The sequenced sample was peripheral blood. These receptors originate from an elderly man with COVID-19, enrolled during active disease.

This clone showed up just once. V is TRBV5-1 and J is TRBJ2-7, with TRBD1 matching over 9 bases. The germline gives CDR1 SGHRS, CDR2 YFSETQ. V lost 3 bases to trimming and J lost 3 bases; unmatched junction nucleotides: 4. The CDR3 runs 14 residues. The CDR3 here is CASSSTGGNYEQYF. The CDR3 bases are TGCGCCAGCAGCTCGACAGGGGGTAACTACGAGCAGTACTTC. Looking up the rest from reference TRBV5-1 and TRBJ2-7 gives the full variable domain: KAGVTQTPRYLIKTRGQQVTLSCSPISGHRSVSWYQQTPGQGLQFLFEYFSETQRNKGNFPGRFSGRQFSNSRSEMNVSTLELGDSALYLCASSSTGGNYEQYFGPGTRLTVT.

The CDR3 DNA is TGTGCCAGCAGCCAAGATCGCACTAGTCGGTTTGAGCAGTTCTTC. Amino acid sequence: CASSQDRTSRFEQFF. The genes are TRBV14 and TRBJ2-1, with a weak D call TRBD2 (5 bases). Per germline, CDR1 SGHDN and CDR2 FVKESK. The CDR3 length is 15 residues. With 0 bases removed from V and 9 bases from J, the gap between germline ends came to 15 bases.

The chain recombines TRBV7-9 with TRBJ2-1; 8 positions match TRBD2. J lost 6 bases, V lost 1 base, and 8 bases had no gene match. CDR3 length: 16 residues. CDR1 is SEHNR, CDR2 FQNEAQ, per germline (reference sequence). CDR3 bases: TGTGCCAGCAGCTTAGTTGGAGCGGGGGTTCCCAATGAGCAGTTCTTC. Translation gives CASSLVGAGVPNEQFF. The whole variable domain, remainder taken from reference TRBV7-9 and TRBJ2-1, is DTGVSQNPRHKITKRGQNVTFRCDPISEHNRLYWYRQTLGQGPEFLTYFQNEAQLEKSRLLSDRFSAERPKGSFSTLEIQRTEQGDSAMYLCASSLVGAGVPNEQFFGPGTRLTVL.

This chain connects TRBV18 to TRBJ2-1, with TRBD2 matching over 7 bases. V dropped 1 base and J dropped 7; count of bases not matched to a gene: 13. The CDR3 is 17 amino acids. Germline V gives CDR1 KGHSH, CDR2 LQKENI. CDR3: CASSPQGGVAYSNEQFF. The CDR3, as DNA: TGTGCCAGCTCACCACAGGGAGGGGTTGCTTATTCGAATGAGCAGTTCTTC.

The V gene is TRBV2, the J gene TRBJ1-4, with 7 positions matching TRBD1. The CDR3 runs to 14 residues. Germline lookup yields CDR1 SNHLY and CDR2 FYNNEI. The V segment lost 4 bases and the J segment 8 bases; nucleotides outside the gene matches: 7. The CDR3 loop is CASSGQGGGEKLFF. DNA of the CDR3: TGTGCCAGCAGTGGACAGGGAGGAGGGGAAAAACTGTTTTTT. Using reference TRBV2 and TRBJ1-4 for the parts outside the CDR3, the full variable domain is EPEVTQTPSHQVTQMGQEVILRCVPISNHLYFYWYRQILGQKVEFLVSFYNNEISEKSEIFDDQFSVERPDGSNFTLKIRSTKLEDSAMYFCASSGQGGGEKLFFGSGTQLSVL.

This clone turned up a few times. This sequence joins TRBV23-1 and TRBJ1-1; tentative D call: TRBD1 (6 bases). TRBV23-1 is known as an ORF, though its function is uncertain. Trimming stripped 6 bases from V and 3 bases from J, with 8 bases between. The CDR3 has 12 amino acids. In nucleotides, the CDR3 is TGCGCCAGCAGCAGGGGCGACACTGAAGCTTTCTTT. Protein: CASSRGDTEAFF.

The chain recombines TRBV11-2 with TRBJ1-1, with 7 bases aligning to TRBD1. The junction had 12 bases not matched to a gene; V was cut back by 10 bases and J by 7 bases. Germline CDR1 and CDR2: SGHAT and FQNNGV. This CDR3 comprises 13 residues. DNA of the CDR3: TGTGCCACCAAGATGACAGACAGGGTTGAAGCTTTCTTT. Its protein is CATKMTDRVEAFF.

The chain uses TRBV18 and TRBJ2-7, with 7 bases that match TRBD1. Trimming at V came to 3 bases and at J to 7 bases, leaving 12 bases not matched to a gene. Germline CDR1 KGHSH, CDR2 LQKENI. There are 15 residues in the CDR3. The CDR3 loop is CASSPNRGSPGEQYF. CDR3 bases: TGTGCCAGCTCACCCAACAGGGGAAGTCCTGGGGAGCAGTACTTC.

This sequence joins TRBV5-4 and TRBJ1-5, with 11 bases aligning to TRBD1. The germline V gene encodes CDR1 SGHNT and CDR2 YYREEE (reference sequence). The CDR3 is made up of 18 amino acids. Unmatched junction bases numbered 11, after V lost 4 bases and J lost 2 bases. CDR3 nucleotide sequence: TGTGCCAGCAGCAGGTGGACAGGGGGCATGGTGGGCAATCAGCCCCAGCATTTT. It codes for CASSRWTGGMVGNQPQHF.

The chain joins TRBV6-5 to TRBJ2-7, with TRBD1 as a possible D gene (6 bases). This CDR3 comprises 15 residues. V was trimmed by 0 bases and J by 2 bases, leaving 11 bases between them. Germline values: CDR1 MNHEY, CDR2 SVGAGI. CDR3 protein: CASSYSIQGTYEQYF. As DNA, the CDR3 is TGTGCCAGCAGTTACTCGATTCAGGGGACCTACGAGCAGTACTTC.